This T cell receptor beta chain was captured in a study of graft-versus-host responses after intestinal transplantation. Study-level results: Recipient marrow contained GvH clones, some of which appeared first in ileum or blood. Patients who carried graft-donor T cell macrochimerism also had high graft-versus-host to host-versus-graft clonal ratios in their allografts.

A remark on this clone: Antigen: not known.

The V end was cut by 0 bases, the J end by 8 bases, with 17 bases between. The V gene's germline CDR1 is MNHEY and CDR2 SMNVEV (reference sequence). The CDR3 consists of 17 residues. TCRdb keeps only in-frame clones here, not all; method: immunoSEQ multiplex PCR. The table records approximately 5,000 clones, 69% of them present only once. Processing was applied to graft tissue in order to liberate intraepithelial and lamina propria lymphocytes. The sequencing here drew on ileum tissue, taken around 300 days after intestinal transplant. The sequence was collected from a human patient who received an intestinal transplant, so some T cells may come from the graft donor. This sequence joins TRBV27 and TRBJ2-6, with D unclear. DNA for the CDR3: TGTGCCAGCAGTTTATCTAGTATCGGCAGGTCTACCAACGTCCTGACTTTC. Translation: CASSLSSIGRSTNVLTF.